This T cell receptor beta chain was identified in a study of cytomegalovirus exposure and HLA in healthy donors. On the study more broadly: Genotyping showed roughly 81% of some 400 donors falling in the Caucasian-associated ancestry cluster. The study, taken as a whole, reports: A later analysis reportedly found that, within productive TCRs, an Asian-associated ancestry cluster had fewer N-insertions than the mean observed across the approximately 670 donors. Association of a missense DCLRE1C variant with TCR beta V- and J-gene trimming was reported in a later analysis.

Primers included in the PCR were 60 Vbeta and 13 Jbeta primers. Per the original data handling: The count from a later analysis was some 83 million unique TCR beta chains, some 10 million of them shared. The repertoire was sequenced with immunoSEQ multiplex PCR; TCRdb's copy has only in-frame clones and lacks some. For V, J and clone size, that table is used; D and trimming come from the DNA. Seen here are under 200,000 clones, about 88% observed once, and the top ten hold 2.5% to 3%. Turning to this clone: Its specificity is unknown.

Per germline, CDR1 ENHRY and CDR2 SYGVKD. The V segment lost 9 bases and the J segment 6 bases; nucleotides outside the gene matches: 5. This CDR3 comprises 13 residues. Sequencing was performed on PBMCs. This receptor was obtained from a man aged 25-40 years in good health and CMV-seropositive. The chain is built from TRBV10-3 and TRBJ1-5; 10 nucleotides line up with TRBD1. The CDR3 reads CAMGTGDGQPQHF. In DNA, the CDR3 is TGTGCCATGGGGACAGGGGATGGTCAGCCCCAGCATTTT.